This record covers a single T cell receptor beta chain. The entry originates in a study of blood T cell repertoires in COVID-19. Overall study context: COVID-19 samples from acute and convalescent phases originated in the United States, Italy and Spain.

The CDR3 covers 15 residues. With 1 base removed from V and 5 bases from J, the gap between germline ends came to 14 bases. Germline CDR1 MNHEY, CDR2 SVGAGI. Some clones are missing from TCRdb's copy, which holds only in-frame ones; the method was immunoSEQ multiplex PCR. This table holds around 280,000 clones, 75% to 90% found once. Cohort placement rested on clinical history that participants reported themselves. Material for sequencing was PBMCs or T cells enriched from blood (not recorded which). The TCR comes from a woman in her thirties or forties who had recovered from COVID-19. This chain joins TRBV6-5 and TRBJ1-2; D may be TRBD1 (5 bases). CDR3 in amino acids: CASSYLPRARYGYTF. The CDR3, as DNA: TGTGCCAGCAGTTACTTACCCAGGGCTAGGTATGGCTACACCTTC.